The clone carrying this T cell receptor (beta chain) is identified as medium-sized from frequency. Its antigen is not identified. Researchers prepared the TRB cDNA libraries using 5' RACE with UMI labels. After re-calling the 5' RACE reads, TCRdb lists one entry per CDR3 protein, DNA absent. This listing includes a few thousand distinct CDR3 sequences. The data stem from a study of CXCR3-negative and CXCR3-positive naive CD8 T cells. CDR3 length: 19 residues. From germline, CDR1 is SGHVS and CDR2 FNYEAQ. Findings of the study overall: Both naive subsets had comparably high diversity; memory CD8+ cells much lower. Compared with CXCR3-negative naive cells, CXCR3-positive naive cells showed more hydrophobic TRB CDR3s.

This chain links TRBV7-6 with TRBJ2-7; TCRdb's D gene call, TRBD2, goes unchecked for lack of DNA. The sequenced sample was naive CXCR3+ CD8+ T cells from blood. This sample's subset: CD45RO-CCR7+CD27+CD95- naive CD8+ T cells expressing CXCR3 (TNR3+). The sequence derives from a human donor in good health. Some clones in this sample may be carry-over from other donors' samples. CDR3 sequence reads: CASSSSPRGGDGVSYEQYF.